Below, 14 T cell receptor beta chains from the same sample are listed, as sequenced in a study of T cell changes during pregnancy in multiple sclerosis. Sequenced by immunoSEQ multiplex PCR; TCRdb stores in-frame clones only, minus some. The sample records 65,000 to 75,000 clones, roughly nine tenths being singletons. Sequenced here: peripheral blood, sampled in the second trimester of pregnancy. These receptors came from a female donor with multiple sclerosis, enrolled in a pregnancy study.

This chain uses TRBV30 with TRBJ2-5, with TRBD2 as a possible D gene (5 bases). The V and J ends lost 3 bases and 5 bases respectively, with 10 bases between them. The CDR3 length is 12 residues. The germline V gene encodes CDR1 GTSNPN and CDR2 SVGIG (reference sequence). The CDR3 region has the DNA TGTGCCTGGAGAGCTTCGGGGGAGACCCAGTACTTC. It is translated as CAWRASGETQYF.

This clone was seen many times. The chain carries TRBV6-1 and TRBJ2-1; 10 bases are shared with TRBD1. The V gene's germline CDR1 is MNHNS and CDR2 SASEGT. This CDR3 spans 16 amino acids. V shed 2 bases, J shed 7 bases, and the junction held 8 bases outside the gene matches. The CDR3 coding sequence is TGTGCCAGCAGTGAAAGTGTAGGGACAGGGGCAAATGAGCAGTTCTTC. Translation: CASSESVGTGANEQFF.

The CDR3, as DNA: TGTGCCAGCAGTGAACGAGGGGGACAGGGGATGAGTTTAAGCAATCAGCCCCAGCATTTT. This sequence encodes CASSERGGQGMSLSNQPQHF. The chain uses TRBV6-1 and TRBJ1-5; 10 nucleotides match TRBD1. The J segment lost 1 base and the V segment lost 2 bases, leaving 14 bases of the junction unmatched. Germline assignment: CDR1 MNHNS and CDR2 SASEGT. The CDR3 is made up of 20 amino acids.

This chain connects TRBV6-5 to TRBJ2-7; 10 positions agree with TRBD2. Germline-derived CDR1 and CDR2 are MNHEY and SVGAGI. CDR3 length: 13 residues. V lost 6 bases and J lost 7; bases outside the gene matches: 6. CDR3 in DNA: TGTGCCAGCAGACCCGGGACTAGCGAAGAGCAGTACTTC. Its translation is CASRPGTSEEQYF.

This chain joins TRBV6-5 and TRBJ1-1; TRBD1 is a possible D gene (6 bases). Germline-derived CDR1 and CDR2 are MNHEY and SVGAGI. The CDR3 loop spans 14 amino acids. The germline V and J ends were trimmed by 3 bases and 4 bases, with 12 bases remaining between them. The CDR3 spells CASSYSGTSTEAFF. CDR3 bases: TGTGCCAGCAGTTATTCCGGGACAAGCACTGAAGCTTTCTTT.

This rearrangement joins TRBV4-3 to TRBJ1-4; TRBD1 agrees at 7 bases. This CDR3 is 18 amino acids long. V trimming: 3 bases; J trimming: 8 bases; junction bases outside the gene matches: 18. Germline V lookup: CDR1 LGHNA, CDR2 YSLEER. The CDR3 spells CASSQDRNPQGVFEKLFF. The CDR3 region has the DNA TGCGCCAGCAGCCAGGATCGTAACCCCCAGGGGGTATTCGAAAAACTGTTTTTT.

The chain recombines TRBV6-1 with TRBJ2-1, with D tentatively TRBD2 (6 bases). CDR1 MNHNS and CDR2 SASEGT come from the germline V gene. Trimming pared 4 bases from V and 9 bases from J, leaving 28 bases between. There are 18 residues in the CDR3. The CDR3 reads CASSAEGREGSYYGEQFF. The CDR3 DNA reads TGTGCCAGCAGTGCGGAAGGGCGGGAAGGTTCGTATTATGGTGAGCAGTTCTTC.

The CDR3 nucleotides are TGTGCCTGGAGTAACACCCCCGGGACAGGGGGTGAGACCCAGTACTTC. Its protein product is CAWSNTPGTGGETQYF. J is TRBJ2-5 and V is TRBV30, with 11 bases fitting TRBD1. The V and J ends lost 2 bases and 5 bases, in that order; junction bases with no gene match: 10. The germline gives CDR1 GTSNPN, CDR2 SVGIG (reference sequence). This CDR3 contains 16 residues.

This clone was seen a few times. This sequence joins TRBV6-1 and TRBJ2-2, with TRBD2 matching 9 bases. Germline V CDR1 and CDR2: MNHNS, SASEGT. J lost 4 bases, V lost 7 bases, and 7 bases had no gene match. The CDR3 has 15 amino acids. CDR3 sequence reads: CASKGTSRITGELFF. The CDR3 DNA reads as TGTGCCAGCAAAGGGACTAGCAGGATCACCGGGGAGCTGTTTTTT.

The chain joins TRBV6-5 to TRBJ2-1; D uncertain. This CDR3 has 14 residues. V lost 10 bases to trimming and J lost 6 bases, with 19 bases between them. CDR1 and CDR2 from the germline V gene are MNHEY and SVGAGI. The CDR3 coding sequence is TGTGCCACCACCGTGGCTGGCACAATCAATGAGCAGTTCTTC. This translates into CATTVAGTINEQFF.

The chain combines TRBV4-2 with TRBJ2-7; D uncertain. The germline V gene has CDR1 LGHNA and CDR2 YNFKEQ. This CDR3 comprises 11 residues. Trimming shortened V by 0 bases and J by 5 bases, and 2 bases separated the two germline ends. CDR3 amino acids: CASSQDNEQYF. The CDR3 DNA is TGTGCCAGCAGCCAAGATAACGAGCAGTACTTC.

The chain is built from TRBV7-3 and TRBJ2-3; 9 bases align to TRBD1. The germline V gene has CDR1 SGHTA and CDR2 FQGTGA. After removal of 5 bases from V and 3 bases from J, the junction contained 6 bases not matched to a gene. The length of the CDR3 is 15 residues. In DNA form, the CDR3 reads TGTGCCAGCAGCCCCGGACAGGGGCAAACAGATACGCAGTATTTT. It yields the protein CASSPGQGQTDTQYF.

V usage is TRBV7-9 and J usage is TRBJ1-5; 10 nucleotides match TRBD1. Germline-derived CDR1 and CDR2 are SEHNR and FQNEAQ (reference sequence). The junction had 7 bases not matched to a gene; V was cut back by 5 bases and J by 6 bases. CDR3 size: 15 residues. For the CDR3, the DNA is TGTGCCAGCAGCCCCGACAGGGGGCAGGCTCAGCCCCAGCATTTT. This codes for CASSPDRGQAQPQHF.

The chain couples TRBV29-1 to TRBJ2-1, with 7 positions matching TRBD2. Unmatched junction bases numbered 9, after V lost 7 bases and J lost 3 bases. The germline gives CDR1 SQVTM, CDR2 ANQGSEA. This CDR3 contains 14 residues. The CDR3 region is CSGVPSGDYNEQFF. The CDR3 DNA reads as TGCAGCGGAGTGCCTAGCGGAGACTACAATGAGCAGTTCTTC.